The clone carrying this T cell receptor (beta chain) was detected only a few times. As yet, its antigen is unknown. The data are from a study of T cell responses to AZD1222 COVID-19 vaccine. Findings and caveats of the study: Vaccination with two AZD1222 doses was followed by a rise in Spike-specific TCR breadth and depth. It was only after the peak T cell response that any repertoires were sampled. Nearly half of unique spike-specific TCRs reportedly avoided B.1.351 and B.1.1.7 mutated regions.

Trimming cost V 3 bases and J 6 bases, with 12 bases left between them. The germline CDR1 and CDR2 sequences are SEHNR and FQNEAQ (reference sequence). The CDR3 runs 14 residues. The repertoire was sequenced with immunoSEQ multiplex PCR; TCRdb's copy has only in-frame clones and lacks some. Of 90,000 to 130,000 clones listed, 85% to 95% are singletons. The receptor comes from an adult in good health. The specimen comprised peripheral blood, sampled on day 0 of AZD1222 vaccination. The chain has TRBV7-9 and TRBJ1-3; D not resolved. The CDR3 nucleotides are TGTGCCAGCAGCTTCGCAGACGATGCAAACACCATATATTTT. It specifies CASSFADDANTIYF.